The entry below gives a single TCR beta chain sequence along with its context. This sample was included in a study of blood T cell repertoires in COVID-19. How the authors handled the data: Amplification with reference gene primers provided the estimates of nucleated cell counts. Clones were read by immunoSEQ multiplex PCR, and TCRdb kept only the in-frame ones, dropping some. For V, J and clone size, that table is used; D and trimming come from the DNA. The sample lists approximately 50,000 clones, less than 95% occurring once. The receptor was isolated from a man aged 70 or older with acute or convalescent COVID-19. Sequencing was performed on peripheral blood.

The CDR3 spells CASSLADKDSSYEQYF. For the CDR3, the DNA is TGTGCCAGCAGCTTGGCCGATAAGGACAGTTCCTACGAGCAGTACTTC. V usage is TRBV5-8 and J usage is TRBJ2-7; possible D gene TRBD1, 6 bases. Trimming removed 0 bases from V and 1 base from J, with 14 bases in between. From germline, CDR1 is SGHTS and CDR2 YDEGEE. The CDR3 length is 16 residues. Together with reference TRBV5-8 and TRBJ2-7, the CDR3 gives the full variable domain: EAGVTQSPTHLIKTRGQQATLRCSPISGHTSVYWYQQALGLGLQFLLWYDEGEERNRGNFPPRFSGRQFPNYSSELNVNALELEDSALYLCASSLADKDSSYEQYFGPGTRLTVT.